This entry lists 2 T cell receptor beta chains sequenced from one sample in a study of T cells in Graves' hyperthyroidism and ophthalmopathy. Authors of the study amplified TCR beta CDR3 regions from RNA transcripts. When the TCR CDR3 underwent first-round RT-PCR, the HTBI primer set was used. TCRdb used MiXCR to reprocess the multiplex PCR reads, holding one entry per CDR3 protein. Of about 400,000 distinct CDR3 sequences in the sample, just under 15% were seen once. Sequenced material: blood. The receptors originated from a woman aged 25 to 45 with Graves' hyperthyroidism.

Many counts were recorded for this clonotype. The rearrangement joins TRBV6-1 to TRBJ2-1, with D perhaps TRBD2 (5 bases). Trimming removed 6 bases from V and 0 bases from J, with 21 bases in between. This CDR3 is built from 18 residues. Germline loops: CDR1 MNHNS, CDR2 SASEGT. DNA of the CDR3: TGTGCCAGCAGGCCATGGGCTAGCATTACCAGCTCCTACAATGAGCAGTTCTTC. Translating it yields CASRPWASITSSYNEQFF.

In its sample, this clonotype was seen many times. The chain is built from TRBV28 and TRBJ1-5; TRBD1 matches at 9 bases. CDR1 is MDHEN, CDR2 SYDVKM, per germline. Trimming took 5 bases from V and 0 from J; bases not matched to a gene: 5. CDR3 length: 16 amino acids. CDR3 residues: CASSTPGQGSNQPQHF. CDR3 nucleotide sequence: TGTGCCAGCAGTACGCCGGGACAGGGTAGCAATCAGCCCCAGCATTTT.